By share of the sample, the clone carrying this TCR beta chain is medium-sized (0.01 to 0.1%). Its antigen remains unidentified. The source of the sample is a study of vaccination and CD4 T cells after COVID-19. An Oncomine TCR Beta short-read assay was used to sequence the DNA from cultured CD4+ T cells. Genomic DNA extraction was carried out from cultured CD4+ T cells. TCRdb ran MiXCR on the PCR reads and lists one entry per CDR3 protein. The data hold just over 4,000 distinct CDR3 sequences, with less than 20% observed a single time. Treatment denoted: roughly ten-day PBMC culture with coronavirus spike peptide pools or control peptides (ViraFEST assay). Once peptide pools had expanded antigen-specific T cells, ViraFEST sequenced TCRs. Wells contained fewer than 2.5 million PBMCs each, and these were cultured with 10 IU/ml IL-2 and roughly 9.8 ug/ml peptide pools. V was trimmed by 10 bases and J by 9 bases, leaving 21 bases between them. The CDR3 extends over 14 amino acids. From germline, CDR1 is SNHLY and CDR2 FYNNEI.

The material sequenced was CD4+ T cells from blood, cultured in vitro. The clonotype comes from a human donor who had recovered from COVID-19. The chain employs TRBV2 and TRBJ2-2; perhaps TRBD1 as D (6 bases). The CDR3 protein is CATCSGQQCRELFF. DNA of the CDR3: TGTGCCACCTGTAGTGGACAGCAGTGTAGGGAGCTGTTTTTT. Full variable domain (outside the CDR3, taken from reference TRBV2 and TRBJ2-2): EPEVTQTPSHQVTQMGQEVILRCVPISNHLYFYWYRQILGQKVEFLVSFYNNEISEKSEIFDDQFSVERPDGSNFTLKIRSTKLEDSAMYFCATCSGQQCRELFFGEGSRLTVL.